These 4 T cell receptor beta chains were all obtained from the same sample, sequenced in a study of naive and memory T cell subsets. No antigen has been identified for these receptors. The study's findings and limits: Especially in CD8 cells, naive repertoires contained a few larger clonotypes, possibly CD45RA-re-expressing memory cells.

Both TRBC1 and TRBC2 were covered by a beta constant-region primer of two equimolar oligonucleotides. Nested alpha and beta constant-region primers with the SP2 primer drove four PCR rounds on ligated cDNA. TCRdb reprocessed the UMI-ligation and nested PCR reads with MiXCR, giving one entry per CDR3 protein. There are about 150,000 distinct CDR3 sequences in the sample; approximately 22% occur only once, and 0.11% lies in the top ten. The sample comprised naive CD4+ T cells from blood. Every receptor here comes from a human donor in good health.

This clonotype was recorded a few times. The chain couples TRBV5-1 to TRBJ2-1; 8 nucleotides agree with TRBD2. The J segment lost 3 bases and the V segment lost 1 base, leaving 9 bases of the junction unmatched. This CDR3 region has 17 residues. Germline V gene sequence: CDR1 SGHRS, CDR2 YFSETQ. CDR3 nucleotide sequence: TGCGCCAGCAGCTTGCGGCCGACCGGGACTAGCTACAATGAGCAGTTCTTC. This sequence encodes CASSLRPTGTSYNEQFF.

Ten or more counts support this clonotype. This chain links TRBV10-1 with TRBJ2-3; TRBD2 is a possible D gene (5 bases). The V end was cut by 0 bases, the J end by 2 bases, with 12 bases between. Germline V gene data show CDR1 as WNHNN and CDR2 as SYGVQD (reference sequence). This CDR3 contains 16 residues. This CDR3 is CASSESIGLLTDTQYF. The DNA for the CDR3 is TGCGCCAGCAGTGAGTCGATTGGACTGCTCACAGATACGCAGTATTTT.

This clonotype was detected ten times or more. The rearrangement links TRBV18 to TRBJ2-1, with D possibly being TRBD2 (5 bases). V was pared by 4 bases and J by 4 bases, with 8 bases between. Germline V gene sequence: CDR1 KGHSH, CDR2 LQKENI. The CDR3 has 13 residues. Written as DNA, the CDR3 is TGTGCCAGCTCACTGGAGCGGTACAATGAGCAGTTCTTC. It encodes CASSLERYNEQFF.

This clonotype turned up a few times. The chain joins TRBV7-2 to TRBJ2-1; TRBD2 matches 8 bases. The J segment lost 1 base and the V segment lost 5 bases, leaving 7 bases of the junction unmatched. CDR3 length: 16 amino acids. Per germline, CDR1 SGHTA and CDR2 FQGNSA. The CDR3 nucleotides read TGTGCCAGCAGCCTCCTAGCGGGTAATTCCTACAATGAGCAGTTCTTC. Translating gives CASSLLAGNSYNEQFF.